Presented here are 2 T cell receptor beta chains from one specimen sequenced in a study of shared clonotypes between healthy human individuals. Data came from immunoSEQ multiplex PCR; TCRdb stores just in-frame clones and leaves some out. The table shows fewer than 500,000 clones, with 75% to 80% occurring only once. Source material: PBMCs. The receptors derive from a woman aged 40 to 49 in good health. Some clones in this sample may be carry-over from other donors' samples.

This clone was seen only once. A far larger clone differs by one base, so this is likely a read error. The chain links TRBV28 to TRBJ2-1, with 9 positions matching TRBD2. The trim removed 6 bases at V and 0 bases at J, leaving 3 bases unmatched. The germline CDR1 and CDR2 sequences are MDHEN and SYDVKM. This CDR3 is built from 15 residues. In DNA form, the CDR3 reads TGTGCCAGCAGGTTTAGCGGGAGCTCCTACAATGAGCAGTTCTTC. It specifies CASRFSGSSYNEQFF.

This clone has a single count. This chain uses TRBV25-1 with TRBJ2-1; 10 bases are shared with TRBD2. J lost 9 bases, V lost 2 bases, and 10 bases had no gene match. This CDR3 is 16 amino acids long. CDR1 is MGHDK and CDR2 is SYGVNS in the germline V gene. CDR3 coding DNA: TGTGCCAGCAGTGAACTTGGTGCTAGCGGGAGCAGTGAGCAGTTCTTC. Translating gives CASSELGASGSSEQFF.